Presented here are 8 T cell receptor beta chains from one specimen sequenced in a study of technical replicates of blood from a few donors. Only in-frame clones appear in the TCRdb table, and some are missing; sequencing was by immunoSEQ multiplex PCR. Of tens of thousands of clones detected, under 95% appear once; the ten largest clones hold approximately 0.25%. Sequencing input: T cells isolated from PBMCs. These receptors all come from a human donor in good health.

The CDR3 sequence: CASENHSGANVLTF. CDR3 in DNA: TGTGCCAGTGAGAATCACTCTGGGGCCAACGTCCTGACTTTC. V and J are TRBV19 and TRBJ2-6; no firm D call. V lost 8 bases and J 0 bases, leaving 8 bases between the germline ends. Germline V gives CDR1 LNHDA, CDR2 SQIVND (reference sequence). This CDR3 has 14 amino acids.

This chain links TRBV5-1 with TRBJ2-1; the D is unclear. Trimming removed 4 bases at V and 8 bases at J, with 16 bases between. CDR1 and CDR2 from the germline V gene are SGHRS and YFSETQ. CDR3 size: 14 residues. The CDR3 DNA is TGCGCCAGCAGCCAGGTCCGGATTGGGTATGAGCAGTTCTTC. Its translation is CASSQVRIGYEQFF.

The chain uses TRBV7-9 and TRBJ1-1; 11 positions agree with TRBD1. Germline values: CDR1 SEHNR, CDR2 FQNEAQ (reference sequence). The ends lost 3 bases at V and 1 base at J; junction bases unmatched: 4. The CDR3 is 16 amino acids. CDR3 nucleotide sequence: TGTGCCAGCAGCTTCTGGACAGGGGGCCGGAACACTGAAGCTTTCTTT. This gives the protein CASSFWTGGRNTEAFF. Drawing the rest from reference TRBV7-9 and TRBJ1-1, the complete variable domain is DTGVSQNPRHKITKRGQNVTFRCDPISEHNRLYWYRQTLGQGPEFLTYFQNEAQLEKSRLLSDRFSAERPKGSFSTLEIQRTEQGDSAMYLCASSFWTGGRNTEAFFGQGTRLTVV.

The CDR3 sequence is CASSPTGLAGGYEQYF. CDR3 nucleotides: TGCGCCAGCAGCCCGACGGGACTAGCGGGGGGATACGAGCAGTACTTC. The V call is TRBV5-1, the J call TRBJ2-7; 15 bases are a match to TRBD2. CDR1 and CDR2 from the germline V gene are SGHRS and YFSETQ. Trimming cost V 4 bases and J 4 bases; bases outside gene matches: 6. The CDR3 spans 16 residues.

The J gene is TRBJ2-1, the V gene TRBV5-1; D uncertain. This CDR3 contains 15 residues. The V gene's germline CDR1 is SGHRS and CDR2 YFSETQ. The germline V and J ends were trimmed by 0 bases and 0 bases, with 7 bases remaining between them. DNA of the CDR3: TGCGCCAGCAGCTTGGGGTCAGTCTCCTACAATGAGCAGTTCTTC. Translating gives CASSLGSVSYNEQFF. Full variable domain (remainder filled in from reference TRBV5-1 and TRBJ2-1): KAGVTQTPRYLIKTRGQQVTLSCSPISGHRSVSWYQQTPGQGLQFLFEYFSETQRNKGNFPGRFSGRQFSNSRSEMNVSTLELGDSALYLCASSLGSVSYNEQFFGPGTRLTVL.

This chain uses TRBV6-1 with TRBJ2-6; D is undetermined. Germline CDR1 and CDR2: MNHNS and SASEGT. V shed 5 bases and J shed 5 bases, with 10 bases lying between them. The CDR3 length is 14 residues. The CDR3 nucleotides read TGTGCCAGCAGTCACCCCGCGAGGGCCAACGTCCTGACTTTC. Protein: CASSHPARANVLTF.

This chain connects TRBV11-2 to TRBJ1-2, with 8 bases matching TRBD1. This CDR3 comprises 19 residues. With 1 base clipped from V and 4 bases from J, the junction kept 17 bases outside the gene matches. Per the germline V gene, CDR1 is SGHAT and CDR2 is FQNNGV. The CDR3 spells CASSLVSFYLTGASYGYTF. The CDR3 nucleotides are TGTGCCAGCAGCTTAGTCTCGTTCTATTTGACAGGGGCTTCCTATGGCTACACCTTC.

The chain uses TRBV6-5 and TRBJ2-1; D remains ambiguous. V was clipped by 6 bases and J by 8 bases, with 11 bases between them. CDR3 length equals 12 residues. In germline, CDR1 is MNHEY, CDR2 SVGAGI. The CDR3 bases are TGTGCCAGCAGCCCTTATCGGGATGAGCAGTTCTTC. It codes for CASSPYRDEQFF.